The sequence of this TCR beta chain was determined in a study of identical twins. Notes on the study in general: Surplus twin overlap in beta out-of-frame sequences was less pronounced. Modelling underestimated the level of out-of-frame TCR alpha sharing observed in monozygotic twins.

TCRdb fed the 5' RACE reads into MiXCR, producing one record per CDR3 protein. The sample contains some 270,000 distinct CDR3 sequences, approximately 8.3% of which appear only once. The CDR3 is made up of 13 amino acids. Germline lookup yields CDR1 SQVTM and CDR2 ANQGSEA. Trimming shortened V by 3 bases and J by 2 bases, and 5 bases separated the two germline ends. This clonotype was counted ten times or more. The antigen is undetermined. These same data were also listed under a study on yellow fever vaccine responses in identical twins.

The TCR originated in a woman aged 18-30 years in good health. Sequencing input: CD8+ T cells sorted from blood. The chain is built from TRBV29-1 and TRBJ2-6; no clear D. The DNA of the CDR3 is TGCAGCGTTGAGCAGGCTGGGGCCAACGTCCTGACTTTC. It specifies CSVEQAGANVLTF.